Listed below are T cell receptor beta chains from one sample, sequenced in a study of spatial heterogeneity in lung cancer. MiXCR, applied by TCRdb to the 5' RACE reads, yields one record per CDR3 protein. The repertoire holds roughly 48,000 distinct CDR3 sequences, with over 4.5% as singletons. The source material was PBMCs, sampled at surgery. All receptors derive from a male donor with early-stage non-small cell lung cancer. CDR3s include the opening cysteine and the closing phenylalanine or tryptophan. The D gene is left open where the match is weak. Expanded clones are given a class, and other clones once, few, many or no size at all.

d_call j_call v_call clone_size cdr3_aa cdr3_nt
NA TRBJ1-4 TRBV12-3/TRBV12-4 few CASTSPGLAEKLFF TGTGCCAGCACCTCCCCCGGGCTGGCTGAAAAACTGTTTTTT
NA TRBJ2-5 TRBV18 many CASSPRSLQETQYF TGTGCCAGCTCACCACGATCCCTCCAAGAGACCCAGTACTTC
TRBD2 TRBJ2-1 TRBV2 many CASSPLGEGHNEQFF TGTGCCAGCAGTCCTTTGGGGGAGGGACACAATGAGCAGTTCTTC
NA TRBJ2-5 TRBV11-2 many CASSLVSLTGGETQYF TGTGCCAGCAGCTTAGTATCCCTGACAGGTGGTGAGACCCAGTACTTC
NA TRBJ1-3 TRBV20-1 many CSARIRGISGNTIYF TGCAGTGCTAGAATCCGGGGCATCTCTGGAAACACCATATATTTT
NA TRBJ2-5 TRBV20-1 many CSAPLRAWETQYF TGCAGTGCTCCCCTCAGAGCATGGGAGACCCAGTACTTC
TRBD1 TRBJ2-7 TRBV5-1 NA CASSPGQGRFGEQYF TGCGCCAGCAGCCCGGGACAGGGTAGATTCGGGGAGCAGTACTTC
NA TRBJ1-5 TRBV4-3 many CASSQDAWSLGPQHF TGCGCCAGCAGCCAAGACGCGTGGTCCTTAGGGCCCCAGCATTTT
NA TRBJ2-3 TRBV3-1 NA CASSQSHLTDTQYF TGTGCCAGCAGCCAGAGCCATCTCACAGATACGCAGTATTTT
NA TRBJ1-1 TRBV20-1 NA CSASGNTEAFF TGCAGTGCTAGTGGGAACACTGAAGCTTTCTTT
NA TRBJ2-1 TRBV20-1 NA CSASMWRDTIGEQFF TGCAGTGCTAGTATGTGGCGGGACACAATCGGTGAGCAGTTCTTC
NA TRBJ2-7 TRBV5-1 many CASSLDGRRDEQYF TGCGCCAGCAGCTTGGACGGGAGACGCGACGAGCAGTACTTC
NA TRBJ2-3 TRBV5-8 many CASSLRWTALDTQYF TGTGCCAGCAGCCTGCGGTGGACAGCACTGGATACGCAGTATTTT
TRBD2 TRBJ2-5 TRBV5-1 NA CASSVQGGEETQYF TGCGCCAGCAGTGTTCAGGGAGGGGAGGAGACCCAGTACTTC
NA TRBJ2-3 TRBV12-3/TRBV12-4 many CASSPTPDTDTQYF TGTGCCAGCAGTCCTACCCCTGACACAGATACGCAGTATTTT
TRBD1 TRBJ1-1 TRBV7-8 many CASSFRQGSTEAFF TGTGCCAGCAGCTTCAGACAGGGGTCCACTGAAGCTTTCTTT
NA TRBJ1-1 TRBV20-1 many CSSKALYPEAFF TGCAGTTCGAAGGCCCTCTACCCTGAAGCTTTCTTT
TRBD1 TRBJ2-1 TRBV29-1 NA CSVLTGTGGDEQFF TGCAGCGTCCTTACCGGGACAGGGGGTGATGAGCAGTTCTTC
NA TRBJ2-6 TRBV7-9 many CASSLVVGSGANVLTF TGTGCCAGCAGCTTAGTGGTAGGCTCTGGGGCCAACGTCCTGACTTTC
NA TRBJ1-6 TRBV20-1 many CSAMGQYNSPLHF TGCAGTGCTATGGGGCAGTATAATTCACCCCTCCACTTT
TRBD2 TRBJ2-7 TRBV19 few CASSPGLAGVEQYF TGTGCCAGTAGTCCGGGACTAGCGGGAGTTGAGCAGTACTTC
NA TRBJ1-3 TRBV6-6 NA CASSMDTYGGNTIYF TGTGCCAGCAGCATGGACACCTATGGAGGAAACACCATATATTTT
TRBD2 TRBJ2-5 TRBV11-3 many CASSELAGGSETQYF TGTGCCAGCAGCGAACTAGCGGGAGGTTCTGAGACCCAGTACTTC
NA TRBJ2-1 TRBV10-3 many CAISTLGRFNEQFF TGTGCCATCAGTACACTAGGTAGATTTAATGAGCAGTTCTTC
NA TRBJ2-3 TRBV29-1 many CSVGRTVSTDTQYF TGCAGCGTTGGGAGGACTGTTAGCACAGATACGCAGTATTTT
TRBD1 TRBJ2-7 TRBV5-1 many CASQVQPGQAYEQYF TGCGCCAGCCAAGTTCAGCCGGGACAGGCCTACGAGCAGTACTTC
NA TRBJ2-7 TRBV5-6 many CASSLGSWAYEQYF TGTGCCAGCAGCTTAGGCAGTTGGGCCTACGAGCAGTACTTC
NA TRBJ2-5 TRBV29-1 many CSVTSYQETQYF TGCAGCGTTACTTCGTACCAAGAGACCCAGTACTTC
NA TRBJ2-1 TRBV12-2 many CASRLGLGLAGGPDDNEQFF TGTGCAAGTCGCTTAGGGTTGGGGCTAGCGGGAGGGCCGGACGACAATGAGCAGTTCTTC
TRBD1 TRBJ1-5 TRBV12-3/TRBV12-4 few CASSYQGQVPLQPQHF TGTGCCAGCAGTTATCAGGGACAGGTTCCCCTTCAGCCCCAGCATTTT
NA TRBJ2-5 TRBV28 many CASSFWPSSGRKETQYF TGTGCCAGCAGTTTCTGGCCCTCAAGTGGTAGGAAAGAGACCCAGTACTTC
NA TRBJ2-1 TRBV18 many CASSPVNEQFF TGTGCCAGCTCACCAGTCAATGAGCAGTTCTTC
TRBD2 TRBJ2-7 TRBV15 NA CATSIGLAGAYEQYF TGTGCCACCAGCATAGGACTAGCGGGAGCCTACGAGCAGTACTTC
TRBD2 TRBJ2-3 TRBV30 many CAWSDLAGVKGTDTQYF TGTGCCTGGAGTGACCTAGCGGGAGTAAAGGGCACAGATACGCAGTATTTT
NA TRBJ2-5 TRBV21-1 once CASSNGNPGTAQETQYF TGTGCCAGCAGCAACGGGAACCCCGGGACAGCCCAAGAGACCCAGTACTTC
NA TRBJ2-1 TRBV11-2 many CASSLDPDRIPFEQFF TGTGCCAGCAGCTTAGATCCCGACAGAATCCCGTTTGAGCAGTTCTTC
NA TRBJ2-7 TRBV27 many CASRGGPQGSYEQYF TGTGCCAGCAGGGGGGGACCACAGGGATCCTACGAGCAGTACTTC
TRBD1 TRBJ2-7 TRBV6-2/TRBV6-3 few CASLPGTGGASYEQYF TGTGCCAGCCTACCCGGGACAGGGGGCGCTTCCTACGAGCAGTACTTC
NA TRBJ2-1 TRBV27 many CASNREYGANNEQFF TGTGCCAGCAACCGGGAGTATGGGGCCAACAATGAGCAGTTCTTC
TRBD2 TRBJ2-1 TRBV12-3/TRBV12-4 many CASRLRGLAGAGNSYNEQFF TGTGCCAGCAGACTAAGGGGACTAGCGGGAGCGGGGAACTCCTACAATGAGCAGTTCTTC
TRBD2 TRBJ2-7 TRBV12-5 few CASRREGYNEQYF TGTGCTAGCCGTCGGGAGGGATACAACGAGCAGTACTTC